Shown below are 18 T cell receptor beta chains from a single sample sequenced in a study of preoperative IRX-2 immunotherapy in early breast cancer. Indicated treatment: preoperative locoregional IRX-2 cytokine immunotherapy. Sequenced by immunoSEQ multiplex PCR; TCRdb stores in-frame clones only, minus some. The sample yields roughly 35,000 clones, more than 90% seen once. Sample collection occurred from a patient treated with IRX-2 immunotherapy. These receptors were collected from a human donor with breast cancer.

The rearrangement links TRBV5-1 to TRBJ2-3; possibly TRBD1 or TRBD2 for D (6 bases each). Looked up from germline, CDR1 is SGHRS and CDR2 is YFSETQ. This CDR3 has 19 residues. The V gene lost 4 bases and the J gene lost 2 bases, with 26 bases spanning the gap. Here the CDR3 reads CASSPPPTYSGDSTDTQYF. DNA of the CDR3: TGCGCCAGCAGCCCTCCCCCAACATACTCAGGGGACTCCACAGATACGCAGTATTTT.

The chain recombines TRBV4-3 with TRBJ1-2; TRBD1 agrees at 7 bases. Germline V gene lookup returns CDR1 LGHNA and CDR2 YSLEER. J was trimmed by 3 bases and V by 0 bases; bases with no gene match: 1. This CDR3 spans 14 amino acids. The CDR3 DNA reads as TGCGCCAGCAGCCAAGATGACAGGGACTATGGCTACACCTTC. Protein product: CASSQDDRDYGYTF.

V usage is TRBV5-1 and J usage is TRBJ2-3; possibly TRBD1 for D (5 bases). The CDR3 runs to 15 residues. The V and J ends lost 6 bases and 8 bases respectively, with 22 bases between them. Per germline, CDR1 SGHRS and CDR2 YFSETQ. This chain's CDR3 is CASTPQAPGRSTQYF. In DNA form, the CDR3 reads TGCGCCAGCACCCCCCAAGCCCCAGGGCGCAGTACGCAGTATTTT.

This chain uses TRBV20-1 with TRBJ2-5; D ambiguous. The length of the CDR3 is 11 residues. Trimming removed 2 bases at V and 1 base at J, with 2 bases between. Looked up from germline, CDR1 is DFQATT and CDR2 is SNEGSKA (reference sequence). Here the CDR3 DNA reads TGCAGTGCTAGAAGCCAAGAGACCCAGTACTTC. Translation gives CSARSQETQYF.

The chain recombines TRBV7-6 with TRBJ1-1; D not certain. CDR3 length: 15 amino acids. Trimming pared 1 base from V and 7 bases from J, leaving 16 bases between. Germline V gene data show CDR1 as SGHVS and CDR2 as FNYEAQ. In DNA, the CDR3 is TGTGCCAGCAGCTTAGGGCCGGGAGTCTTGGGTGAAGCTTTCTTT. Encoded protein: CASSLGPGVLGEAFF.

The chain's CDR3 is CASSYATGGEGANVLTF. The CDR3 region has the DNA TGCGCCAGCAGCTACGCGACTGGGGGCGAGGGGGCCAACGTCCTGACTTTC. The gene calls are TRBV5-1 and TRBJ2-6, with a tentative D call TRBD1 (6 bases). The length of the CDR3 is 17 residues. Between the trimmed V and J ends, which lost 3 bases and 4 bases, there was a span of 17 bases. Per germline, CDR1 SGHRS and CDR2 YFSETQ. Variable domain in full (rest from reference TRBV5-1 and TRBJ2-6): KAGVTQTPRYLIKTRGQQVTLSCSPISGHRSVSWYQQTPGQGLQFLFEYFSETQRNKGNFPGRFSGRQFSNSRSEMNVSTLELGDSALYLCASSYATGGEGANVLTFGAGSRLTVL.

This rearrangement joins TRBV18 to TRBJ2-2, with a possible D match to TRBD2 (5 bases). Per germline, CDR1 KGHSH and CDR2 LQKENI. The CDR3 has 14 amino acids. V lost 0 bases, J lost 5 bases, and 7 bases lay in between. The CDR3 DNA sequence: TGTGCCAGCTCACCACCGGGAGTTACCGGGGAGCTGTTTTTT. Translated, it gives CASSPPGVTGELFF.

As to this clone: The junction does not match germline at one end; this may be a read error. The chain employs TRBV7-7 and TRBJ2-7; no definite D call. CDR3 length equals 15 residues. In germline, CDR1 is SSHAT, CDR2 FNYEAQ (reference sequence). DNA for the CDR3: TGTGCTAGCAGCTTCTCTGATGAGCCCACCTACGAGCAGTACTTC. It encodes CASSFSDEPTYEQYF.

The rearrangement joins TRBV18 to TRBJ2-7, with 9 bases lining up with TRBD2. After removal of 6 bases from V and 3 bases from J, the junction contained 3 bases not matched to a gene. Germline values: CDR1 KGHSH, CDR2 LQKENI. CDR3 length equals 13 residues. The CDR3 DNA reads TGTGCCAGCTCGAGCGGGAGGTTCTACGAGCAGTACTTC. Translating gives CASSSGRFYEQYF.

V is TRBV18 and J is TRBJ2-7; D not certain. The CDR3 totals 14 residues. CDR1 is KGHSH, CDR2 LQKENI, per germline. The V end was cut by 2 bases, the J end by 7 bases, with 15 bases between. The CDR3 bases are TGTGCCAGCTCACCAGACTTAGGCTCTGCTGAGCAGTACTTC. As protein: CASSPDLGSAEQYF.

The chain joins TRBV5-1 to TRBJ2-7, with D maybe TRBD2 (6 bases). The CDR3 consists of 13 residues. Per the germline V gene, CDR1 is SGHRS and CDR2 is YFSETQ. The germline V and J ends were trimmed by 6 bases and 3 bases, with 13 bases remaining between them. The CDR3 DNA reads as TGCGCCAGCAACCGGGACTTGGGCTACGAGCAGTACTTC. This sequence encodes CASNRDLGYEQYF.

CDR3 loop: CSVAAYGYTEAFF. CDR3 coding DNA: TGCAGCGTGGCGGCGTACGGGTACACTGAAGCTTTCTTT. The chain employs TRBV29-1 and TRBJ1-1; no firm D call. CDR1 and CDR2 (germline): SQVTM, ANQGSEA. This CDR3 has 13 amino acids. Trimming pared 6 bases from V and 3 bases from J, leaving 14 bases between.

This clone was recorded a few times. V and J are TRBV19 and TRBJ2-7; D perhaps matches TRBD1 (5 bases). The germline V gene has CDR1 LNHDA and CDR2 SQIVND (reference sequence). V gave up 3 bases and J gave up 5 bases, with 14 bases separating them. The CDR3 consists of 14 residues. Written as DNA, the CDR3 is TGTGCCAGTAGTATCCAGCAGGGTTCGGACGAGCAGTACTTC. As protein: CASSIQQGSDEQYF. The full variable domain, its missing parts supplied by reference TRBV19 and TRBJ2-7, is DGGITQSPKYLFRKEGQNVTLSCEQNLNHDAMYWYRQDPGQGLRLIYYSQIVNDFQKGDIAEGYSVSREKKESFPLTVTSAQKNPTAFYLCASSIQQGSDEQYFGPGTRLTVT.

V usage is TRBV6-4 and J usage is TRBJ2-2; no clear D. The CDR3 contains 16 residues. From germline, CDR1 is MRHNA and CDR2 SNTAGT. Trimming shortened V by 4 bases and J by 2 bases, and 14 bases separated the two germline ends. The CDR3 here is CASSANSEINTGELFF. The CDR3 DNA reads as TGTGCCAGCAGTGCGAACAGTGAAATAAACACCGGGGAGCTGTTTTTT.

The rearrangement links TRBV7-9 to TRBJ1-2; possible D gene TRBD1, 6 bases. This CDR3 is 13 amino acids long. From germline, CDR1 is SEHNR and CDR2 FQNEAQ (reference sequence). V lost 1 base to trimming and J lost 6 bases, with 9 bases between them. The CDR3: CASSLDRVDGYTF. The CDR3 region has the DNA TGTGCCAGCAGCTTAGACAGGGTGGATGGCTACACCTTC.

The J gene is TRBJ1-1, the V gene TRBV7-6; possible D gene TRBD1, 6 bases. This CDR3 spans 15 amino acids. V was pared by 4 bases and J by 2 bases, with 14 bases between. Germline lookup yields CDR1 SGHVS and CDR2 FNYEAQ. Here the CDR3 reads CASSSRGGGNTEAFF. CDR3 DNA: TGTGCCAGCAGCTCCAGGGGAGGGGGAAACACTGAAGCTTTCTTT.

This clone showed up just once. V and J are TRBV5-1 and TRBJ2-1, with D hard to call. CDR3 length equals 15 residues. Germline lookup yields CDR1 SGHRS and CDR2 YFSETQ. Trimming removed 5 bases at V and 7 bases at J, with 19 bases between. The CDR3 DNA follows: TGCGCCAGCAGAAAGACACTACAGAGTGGGAATGAGCAGTTCTTC. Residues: CASRKTLQSGNEQFF.

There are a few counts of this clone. CDR3 protein: CATLITRQGHSPLHF. The DNA of the CDR3 is TGTGCCACCCTAATTACCCGACAGGGGCATTCACCCCTCCACTTT. The rearrangement uses TRBV28 and TRBJ1-6; 8 bases agree with TRBD1. V shed 10 bases, J shed 8 bases, and the junction held 13 bases outside the gene matches. The CDR3 extends over 15 amino acids. Germline assignment: CDR1 MDHEN and CDR2 SYDVKM.